This entry lists 6 T cell receptor beta chains sequenced from one sample in a study of cytomegalovirus exposure and HLA in healthy donors. Researchers ran the PCR with 60 Vbeta and 13 Jbeta primers. Assay used: immunoSEQ multiplex PCR; TCRdb lists only in-frame clones, some missing. The table lists over 150,000 clones, 84% of them singletons. Sequencing was performed on PBMCs. These receptors originate from a man between 18 and 35 years old in good health and CMV-seronegative.

The chain joins TRBV28 to TRBJ1-2; tentatively, D is TRBD1 (6 bases). The V gene's germline CDR1 is MDHEN and CDR2 SYDVKM. Trimming took 2 bases from V and 4 from J, leaving 14 bases between them. The CDR3 has 15 residues. CDR3 nucleotides: TGTGCCAGCAGTTTAACAGGGTTTCGAAGCTATGGCTACACCTTC. The encoded protein is CASSLTGFRSYGYTF.

V is TRBV7-8 and J is TRBJ2-1, with 7 bases fitting TRBD1. With 6 bases clipped from V and 2 bases from J, the junction kept 7 bases outside the gene matches. The CDR3 loop spans 15 amino acids. Germline CDR1 is SGHVS and CDR2 is FQNEAQ. The DNA for the CDR3 is TGTGCCAGCAGTTCCGGGCAGGGGGCCTACAATGAGCAGTTCTTC. This translates into CASSSGQGAYNEQFF.

The rearrangement uses TRBV4-1 and TRBJ2-5, with 11 bases matching TRBD1. The J call may be wrong; the DNA end is better matched by TRBJ2-7. The CDR3 loop spans 18 amino acids. In germline, CDR1 is MGHRA, CDR2 YSYEKL. DNA of the CDR3: TGCGCCAGCAGCCAGGACCGGGACAGGGGGAATTTAATCTACGAGCAGTACTTC. It translates to CASSQDRDRGNLIYEQYF.

This clone was observed a handful of times. Other DNA sequences in the same sample also yield this CDR3. The J gene is TRBJ2-6, the V gene TRBV4-1; the D is unclear. The CDR3 has 16 residues. V was clipped by 0 bases and J by 1 base, with 7 bases between them. Germline V CDR1 and CDR2: MGHRA, YSYEKL. In nucleotides, the CDR3 is TGCGCCAGCAGCCAAGATTTCCCGTCTGGGGCCAACGTCCTGACTTTC. It specifies CASSQDFPSGANVLTF.

The chain couples TRBV6-5 to TRBJ2-1, with a weak D call TRBD2 (6 bases). CDR1 is MNHEY and CDR2 is SVGAGI in the germline V gene. With 5 bases removed from V and 1 base from J, the gap between germline ends came to 12 bases. The CDR3 extends over 15 amino acids. CDR3 nucleotides: TGTGCCAGCAGTCTGAGCGGAGGGTCCTACAATGAGCAGTTCTTC. Amino acid sequence: CASSLSGGSYNEQFF.

The CDR3 DNA sequence: TGTGCCAGCAGTGAGACAGGGGGCTCCTATAATTCACCCCTCCACTTT. Protein sequence: CASSETGGSYNSPLHF. The chain carries TRBV2 and TRBJ1-6; 9 bases fit TRBD1. The CDR3 consists of 16 residues. The V segment lost 3 bases and the J segment 0 bases; nucleotides outside the gene matches: 0. CDR1 and CDR2 from the germline V gene are SNHLY and FYNNEI. The variable domain in full, completed from reference TRBV2 and TRBJ1-6, reads EPEVTQTPSHQVTQMGQEVILRCVPISNHLYFYWYRQILGQKVEFLVSFYNNEISEKSEIFDDQFSVERPDGSNFTLKIRSTKLEDSAMYFCASSETGGSYNSPLHFGNGTRLTVT.